This paragraph reports one T cell receptor beta chain. Antigen unknown. These data come from a study of cytomegalovirus exposure and HLA in healthy donors. As for the study in general: The 120 or so validation repertoires used a platform that matched the one used for the approximately 690 first-cohort repertoires, as a later analysis reported. The study, taken as a whole, reports: Confirmation in vitro established that a few CMV-associated chains were specific for CMV antigens. Reportedly, cytomegalovirus status was diagnosed with high sensitivity and specificity.

The germline V and J ends were trimmed by 7 bases and 3 bases, with 15 bases remaining between them. CDR3 size: 15 residues. CDR1 SNHLY and CDR2 FYNNEI come from the germline V gene. Repertoires were generated with immunoSEQ multiplex PCR, while TCRdb's copy carries only in-frame clones and drops some. The data contain hundreds of thousands of clones, approximately 90% of them singletons. Input material: PBMCs. The clonotype comes from a woman between 18 and 29 years old in good health and CMV-seronegative. The V and J genes are TRBV2 and TRBJ1-4, with a tentative D call TRBD1 (6 bases). The CDR3 coding sequence is TGTGCCAGCAAGGTGGTTCGGACAGCTAATGAAAAACTGTTTTTT. This gives the protein CASKVVRTANEKLFF.